This TCR beta chain originates from a study of identical twins. Whole-study results and caveats: Compared with models, monozygotic twins showed more out-of-frame TCR alpha sharing. Invariant MAIT and iNKT cells could partly confound zero-insertion analyses. Clonotypes of the beta chain that were abundant in cord blood carried fewer insertions (memory repertoires showed none).

Comment on this clonotype: Its cognate antigen is unknown.

TCRdb reprocessed the 5' RACE reads via MiXCR and lists one record per CDR3 protein. This sample has 1.5 million to 2 million distinct CDR3 sequences, with less than 35% found just once. The sample comprised cord blood. The sequence came from a newborn girl in good health.

DNA of the CDR3: TGTGCCACCAGTGATCCCCAGGAGAATGAGCAGTACTTC. It translates to CATSDPQENEQYF. The rearrangement uses TRBV24-1 and TRBJ2-5; unclear D gene. Germline CDR1 reads KGHDR; CDR2 reads SFDVKD. Between the trimmed V and J ends, which lost 3 bases and 11 bases, there was a span of 15 bases. The CDR3 loop spans 13 amino acids.